The T cell receptor beta chain under discussion was sequenced for a study of blood T cell repertoires in COVID-19. Original processing notes: It was from reference gene primer amplification that nucleated cell counts were estimated. Sequenced by immunoSEQ multiplex PCR; TCRdb stores in-frame clones only, minus some. V, J and clone size reflect that table, while D and trimming were determined from the DNA. The table includes 200,000 or so clones, around 90% detected once. V dropped 3 bases and J dropped 2; count of bases not matched to a gene: 13. The CDR3 loop spans 19 amino acids. Germline-derived CDR1 and CDR2 are MNHNS and SASEGT.

This receptor was obtained from a man aged 25 to 40 who had recovered from COVID-19. Sequenced material: PBMCs or T cells enriched from blood (not recorded which). V gene TRBV6-1 combines with J gene TRBJ2-4; 10 bases agree with TRBD2. The DNA for the CDR3 is TGTGCCAGCAGTGAGGATTACGGGACTAGCGCATTGACCAAAAACATTCAGTACTTC. Protein sequence: CASSEDYGTSALTKNIQYF.